These 23 T cell receptor beta chains came from one sample sequenced in a study of blood T cell repertoires in COVID-19. Sequencing was performed with immunoSEQ multiplex PCR; in TCRdb, only in-frame clones are kept and a portion is missing. Here the sample spans roughly 330,000 clones, over 75% being singletons. The sample consisted of PBMCs or T cells enriched from blood (not recorded which). These TCRs come from a woman aged 30 to 39 who had recovered from COVID-19.

This chain links TRBV7-6 with TRBJ2-3, with 12 bases matching TRBD2. V shed 5 bases, J shed 3 bases, and the junction held 3 bases outside the gene matches. Germline V gene data show CDR1 as SGHVS and CDR2 as FNYEAQ. CDR3 length: 15 amino acids. Here the CDR3 reads CASSPLAGGTDTQYF. The CDR3 nucleotides are TGTGCCAGCAGCCCCCTAGCGGGGGGGACAGATACGCAGTATTTT.

The rearrangement uses TRBV7-9 and TRBJ1-5; 8 bases fit TRBD1. V shed 2 bases, J shed 0 bases, and the junction held 0 bases outside the gene matches. The CDR3 is 15 residues long. The germline V gene has CDR1 SEHNR and CDR2 FQNEAQ (reference sequence). The CDR3 DNA is TGTGCCAGCAGCTTACAGGGGGCTAGCAATCAGCCCCAGCATTTT. Translating it yields CASSLQGASNQPQHF.

The V call is TRBV7-9, the J call TRBJ2-7, with D possibly TRBD1 on 5 matching bases. From germline, CDR1 is SEHNR and CDR2 FQNEAQ (reference sequence). The CDR3 totals 14 residues. V shed 5 bases and J shed 2 bases, with 13 bases lying between them. The CDR3 region is CASSTAGFAYEQYF. The CDR3 DNA follows: TGTGCCAGCAGCACGGCAGGGTTCGCCTACGAGCAGTACTTC. The whole variable domain, filled in from reference TRBV7-9 and TRBJ2-7, reads DTGVSQNPRHKITKRGQNVTFRCDPISEHNRLYWYRQTLGQGPEFLTYFQNEAQLEKSRLLSDRFSAERPKGSFSTLEIQRTEQGDSAMYLCASSTAGFAYEQYFGPGTRLTVT.

The V gene is TRBV4-1, the J gene TRBJ2-7; D not resolved. Germline CDR1 is MGHRA and CDR2 is YSYEKL. The CDR3 runs to 18 residues. V lost 0 bases and J 2 bases, leaving 20 bases between the germline ends. The CDR3 spells CASSQDIPFRLEAYEQYF. Written as DNA, the CDR3 is TGCGCCAGCAGCCAAGATATCCCCTTTCGGCTAGAAGCCTACGAGCAGTACTTC.

The chain couples TRBV6-1 to TRBJ1-2, with TRBD1 as a possible D gene (6 bases). V lost 2 bases, J lost 2 bases, and 15 bases lay in between. CDR1 MNHNS and CDR2 SASEGT come from the germline V gene. This CDR3 has 16 amino acids. This CDR3 reads CASSESTGTFNYGYTF. DNA of the CDR3: TGTGCCAGCAGTGAATCTACGGGGACATTCAACTATGGCTACACCTTC.

This rearrangement joins TRBV4-1 to TRBJ1-4; no firm D call. This CDR3 is built from 15 residues. V was cut by 1 base and J by 9 bases, with 15 bases left in between. Germline lookup yields CDR1 MGHRA and CDR2 YSYEKL. The CDR3 sequence is CASSQGGLKGKKLFF. For the CDR3, the DNA is TGCGCCAGCAGCCAAGGCGGGCTGAAAGGGAAAAAACTGTTTTTT.

V usage is TRBV29-1 and J usage is TRBJ1-2, with no clear D. Germline V CDR1 and CDR2: SQVTM, ANQGSEA. The CDR3 covers 12 residues. V was trimmed by 0 bases and J by 8 bases, leaving 10 bases between them. CDR3 nucleotides: TGCAGCGTTGAAGATTGGGCGGGAGGCTACACCTTC. This gives the protein CSVEDWAGGYTF.

V is TRBV4-2 and J is TRBJ1-4; the D is unclear. V lost 4 bases to trimming and J lost 9 bases, with 21 bases between them. This CDR3 is 16 amino acids long. Germline CDR1 reads LGHNA; CDR2 reads YNFKEQ. CDR3 coding DNA: TGTGCCAGCAGCCTTGATACGAGGGCTGGTGGGAAAAAACTGTTTTTT. Translated, it gives CASSLDTRAGGKKLFF.

The gene calls are TRBV2 and TRBJ2-2; possible D gene TRBD1, 6 bases. The CDR3 contains 15 residues. CDR1 and CDR2 (germline): SNHLY, FYNNEI. The V end was cut by 7 bases, the J end by 1 base, with 13 bases between. Here the CDR3 reads CASISDRLNTGELFF. The CDR3 DNA sequence: TGTGCCAGCATATCGGACAGATTGAACACCGGGGAGCTGTTTTTT. The full variable domain, in which reference TRBV2 and TRBJ2-2 provide the parts outside the CDR3, is EPEVTQTPSHQVTQMGQEVILRCVPISNHLYFYWYRQILGQKVEFLVSFYNNEISEKSEIFDDQFSVERPDGSNFTLKIRSTKLEDSAMYFCASISDRLNTGELFFGEGSRLTVL.

J is TRBJ1-2 and V is TRBV11-2, with a tentative D call TRBD1 (6 bases). Trimming took off 5 bases at V and 6 bases at J, with 22 bases between the two ends. The CDR3 is 16 amino acids. CDR1 and CDR2 from the germline V gene are SGHAT and FQNNGV. This chain's CDR3 is CASSRSRGGAKDGYTF. CDR3 DNA: TGTGCCAGCAGCCGATCGCGCGGGGGCGCAAAGGATGGCTACACCTTC.

About this clone itself: Compared with germline, one end of the junction differs, possibly owing to a read error. The rearrangement links TRBV4-3 to TRBJ1-3, with D perhaps matching TRBD1 (5 bases). From germline, CDR1 is LGHNA and CDR2 YSLEER. The CDR3 covers 13 residues. The CDR3 DNA sequence: TGCGCCAGCAGCCAAGATCTAATCCGGGGACTTCTATTT. Translation: CASSQDLIRGLLF.

CDR3 DNA sequence: TGTGCCAGCAGCTTAGTGGGACAGGGATACAATGAGCAGTTCTTC. It specifies CASSLVGQGYNEQFF. V gene TRBV7-8 combines with J gene TRBJ2-1; 9 positions agree with TRBD1. CDR3 length: 15 residues. Germline CDR1 SGHVS, CDR2 FQNEAQ. V trimming: 1 base; J trimming: 4 bases; junction bases outside the gene matches: 2.

The genes are TRBV9 and TRBJ2-1; 7 nucleotides align to TRBD2. Germline loops: CDR1 SGDLS, CDR2 YYNGEE. V dropped 2 bases and J dropped 6; count of bases not matched to a gene: 2. This CDR3 is 13 amino acids long. The CDR3 loop is CASSVREGNEQFF. The CDR3 DNA sequence: TGTGCCAGCAGCGTTAGGGAGGGCAATGAGCAGTTCTTC.

Comment on this clone: The sample contains more than one DNA sequence encoding this CDR3. The chain links TRBV5-1 to TRBJ1-1, with a possible D match to TRBD1 (5 bases). Germline-derived CDR1 and CDR2 are SGHRS and YFSETQ. The CDR3 sequence is 13 residues long. V shed 4 bases and J shed 3 bases, with 10 bases lying between them. The CDR3 DNA is TGCGCCAGCAGCCTCGGGGGTGACACTGAAGCTTTCTTT. This sequence encodes CASSLGGDTEAFF.

V usage is TRBV6-4 and J usage is TRBJ2-1; D may be TRBD2 (5 bases). The CDR3 loop spans 13 amino acids. Germline V lookup: CDR1 MRHNA, CDR2 SNTAGT. V gave up 6 bases and J gave up 4 bases, with 10 bases separating them. CDR3 amino acids: CASSVGEYNEQFF. For the CDR3, the DNA is TGTGCCAGCAGCGTCGGGGAATACAATGAGCAGTTCTTC.

The chain recombines TRBV2 with TRBJ2-7; D might be TRBD2 (6 bases). Trimming removed 4 bases at V and 3 bases at J, with 16 bases between. The CDR3 loop spans 15 amino acids. Germline CDR1 is SNHLY and CDR2 is FYNNEI. The CDR3 loop is CASSATGLTDYEQYF. CDR3 DNA: TGTGCCAGCAGTGCCACAGGACTAACGGACTACGAGCAGTACTTC. The full variable domain, in which reference TRBV2 and TRBJ2-7 provide the parts outside the CDR3, is EPEVTQTPSHQVTQMGQEVILRCVPISNHLYFYWYRQILGQKVEFLVSFYNNEISEKSEIFDDQFSVERPDGSNFTLKIRSTKLEDSAMYFCASSATGLTDYEQYFGPGTRLTVT.

This rearrangement joins TRBV28 to TRBJ2-1; 11 bases agree with TRBD2. The CDR3 totals 18 residues. Trimming cost V 6 bases and J 12 bases; bases outside gene matches: 22. Germline assignment: CDR1 MDHEN and CDR2 SYDVKM. CDR3 region: CASRAILLLAGARDGQFF. CDR3 DNA sequence: TGTGCCAGCAGGGCCATTCTTCTACTAGCGGGGGCCCGGGACGGGCAGTTCTTC. Drawing the rest from reference TRBV28 and TRBJ2-1, the complete variable domain is DVKVTQSSRYLVKRTGEKVFLECVQDMDHENMFWYRQDPGLGLRLIYFSYDVKMKEKGDIPEGYSVSREKKERFSLILESASTNQTSMYLCASRAILLLAGARDGQFFGPGTRLTVL.

This chain uses TRBV7-2 with TRBJ2-3, with a weak D call TRBD1 (6 bases). The CDR3 consists of 16 residues. V was trimmed by 2 bases and J by 6 bases, leaving 18 bases between them. Germline V gene lookup returns CDR1 SGHTA and CDR2 FQGNSA. As DNA, the CDR3 is TGTGCCAGCAGCTTACTGGGGGCCCGGAATGTGGATACGCAGTATTTT. This translates into CASSLLGARNVDTQYF.

The chain carries TRBV5-5 and TRBJ2-7, with D perhaps TRBD1 (6 bases). The CDR3 totals 12 residues. Trimming took 4 bases from V and 9 from J, leaving 14 bases between them. Germline V gene data show CDR1 as SGHKS and CDR2 as YYEKEE (reference sequence). In DNA form, the CDR3 reads TGTGCCAGCAGCCCCACAGGGTCGGGGCAGTACTTC. Translation gives CASSPTGSGQYF.

The chain combines TRBV11-1 with TRBJ2-5; D is possibly TRBD2 (5 bases). The CDR3 has 15 amino acids. V was cut by 4 bases and J by 2 bases, with 14 bases left in between. CDR1 and CDR2 from the germline V gene are SGHAT and FQDESV (reference sequence). CDR3 sequence (DNA): TGTGCCAGCAGCTCAATCGGACTGATACAAGAGACCCAGTACTTC. Translating it yields CASSSIGLIQETQYF.

The J gene is TRBJ1-2, the V gene TRBV5-6, with a weak D call TRBD1 (6 bases). CDR3 size: 14 residues. Per germline, CDR1 SGHDT and CDR2 YYEEEE. The V gene lost 4 bases and the J gene lost 10 bases, with 20 bases spanning the gap. This CDR3 is CASSPGKGVGAYTF. CDR3 sequence (DNA): TGTGCCAGCAGCCCCGGGAAGGGGGTCGGGGCCTACACCTTC.

This clone was seen once. The CDR3 region is CSANRVHGYTF. The DNA for the CDR3 is TGCAGTGCTAACAGGGTCCATGGCTACACCTTC. This chain uses TRBV20-1 with TRBJ1-2; weak D call: TRBD1 (6 bases). V dropped 4 bases and J dropped 6 bases, with 9 bases sitting between them. Germline CDR1 is DFQATT and CDR2 is SNEGSKA (reference sequence). This CDR3 comprises 11 residues.

V gene TRBV5-5 combines with J gene TRBJ1-1; TRBD1 is a possible D gene (5 bases). The germline CDR1 and CDR2 sequences are SGHKS and YYEKEE (reference sequence). The CDR3 contains 13 residues. V lost 4 bases and J lost 1, with 8 bases in between. The CDR3 sequence is CASSKDRNTEAFF. CDR3 in DNA: TGTGCCAGCAGCAAAGACAGGAACACTGAAGCTTTCTTT. Combining the CDR3 with reference TRBV5-5 and TRBJ1-1 gives the whole variable domain DAGVTQSPTHLIKTRGQQVTLRCSPISGHKSVSWYQQVLGQGPQFIFQYYEKEERGRGNFPDRFSARQFPNYSSELNVNALLLGDSALYLCASSKDRNTEAFFGQGTRLTVV.